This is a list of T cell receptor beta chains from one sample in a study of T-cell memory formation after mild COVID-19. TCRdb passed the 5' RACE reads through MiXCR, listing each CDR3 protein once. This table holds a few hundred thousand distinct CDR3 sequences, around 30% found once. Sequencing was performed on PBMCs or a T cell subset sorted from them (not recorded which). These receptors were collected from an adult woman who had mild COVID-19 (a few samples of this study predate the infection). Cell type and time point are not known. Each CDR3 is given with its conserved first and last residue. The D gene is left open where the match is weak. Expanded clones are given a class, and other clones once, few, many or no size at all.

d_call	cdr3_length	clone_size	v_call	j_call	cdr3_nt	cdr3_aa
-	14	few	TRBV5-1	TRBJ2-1	TGCGCCAGCAGCTTGGGGCAGTTGTACAATGAGCAGTTCTTC	CASSLGQLYNEQFF
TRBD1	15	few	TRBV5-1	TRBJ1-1	TGCGCCAGCAGCTTGAGGGCAGGGGGAATCACTGAAGCTTTCTTT	CASSLRAGGITEAFF
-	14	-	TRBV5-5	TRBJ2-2	TGTGCCAGCAGCTTCCAGACTGGTACCGGGGAGCTGTTTTTT	CASSFQTGTGELFF
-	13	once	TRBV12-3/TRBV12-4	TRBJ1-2	TGTGCCAGCAGGATACAGGAAGTCTATGGCTACACCTTC	CASRIQEVYGYTF
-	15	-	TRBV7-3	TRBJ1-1	TGTGCCAGCAGCTTAAATCAGGGTATGAACACTGAAGCTTTCTTT	CASSLNQGMNTEAFF
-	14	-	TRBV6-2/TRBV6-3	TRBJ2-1	TGTGCCAGCAGTCAAAGACAGAAATACAATGAGCAGTTCTTC	CASSQRQKYNEQFF
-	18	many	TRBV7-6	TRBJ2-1	TGTGCCAGCAGTTCACCCGGGCCCTCCTGGAGCTCCTACAATGAGCAGTTCTTC	CASSSPGPSWSSYNEQFF
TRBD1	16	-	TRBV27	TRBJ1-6	TGTGCCAGTCGGGACAGGGTAGTTATTCGGAATTCACCCCTCCACTTT	CASRDRVVIRNSPLHF
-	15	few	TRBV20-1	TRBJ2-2	TGCAGTGCTAGAACTGGCGGATCGAACACCGGGGAGCTGTTTTTT	CSARTGGSNTGELFF
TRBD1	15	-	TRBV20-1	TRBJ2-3	TGCAGTGCTAGGTGGGACAGGGTAGGTGAAGATACGCAGTATTTT	CSARWDRVGEDTQYF
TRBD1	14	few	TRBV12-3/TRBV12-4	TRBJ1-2	TGTGCCAGCAGTCGAAGACAGGGCCCCTATGGCTACACCTTC	CASSRRQGPYGYTF